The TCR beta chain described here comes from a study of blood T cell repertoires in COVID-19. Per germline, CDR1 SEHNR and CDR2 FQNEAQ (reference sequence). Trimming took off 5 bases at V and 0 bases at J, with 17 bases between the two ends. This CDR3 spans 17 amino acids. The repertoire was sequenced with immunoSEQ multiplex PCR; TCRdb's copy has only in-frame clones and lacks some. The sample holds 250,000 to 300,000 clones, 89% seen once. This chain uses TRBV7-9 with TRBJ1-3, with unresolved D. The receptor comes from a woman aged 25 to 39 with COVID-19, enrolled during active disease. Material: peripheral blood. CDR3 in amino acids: CASSDTVRKVSGNTIYF. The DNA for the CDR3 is TGTGCCAGCAGCGACACCGTTCGAAAAGTCTCTGGAAACACCATATATTTT. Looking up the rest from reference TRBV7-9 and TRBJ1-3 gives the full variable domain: DTGVSQNPRHKITKRGQNVTFRCDPISEHNRLYWYRQTLGQGPEFLTYFQNEAQLEKSRLLSDRFSAERPKGSFSTLEIQRTEQGDSAMYLCASSDTVRKVSGNTIYFGEGSWLTVV.